The following is a T cell receptor (beta chain) sequence with its context. Antigen unknown. CDR3 size: 18 residues. These data come from a study of T cells in tuberculosis. Findings and caveats of the study: Active tuberculosis patients had shorter CDR3-alpha; the beta difference was nonsignificant. GEM motif frequencies gave over 55% accuracy; the GMM repertoire gave roughly 90%.

At study entry, adolescents had tuberculin skin tests and IGRA screening. Unsorted cryopreserved PBMC were sequenced, averaging roughly 100,000 T cells per clinical donor. The table came from immunoSEQ multiplex PCR; TCRdb's copy has only in-frame clones and leaves some out. The table shows around 45,000 clones, with approximately 94% occurring only once. The clonotype comes from a donor aged 10-29 years with latent tuberculosis or without tuberculosis infection. Some clones in this sample may be carry-over from other donors' samples. This chain links TRBV21-1 with TRBJ2-3; TRBD1, the table's D call, was not compared with the DNA. TRBV21-1 is a pseudogene locus. Input material: PBMCs. The CDR3 coding sequence is TGTGCCAGCAGCAACCCGATTACAGGGCGCCAAAGCACAGATACGCAGTATTTT. Amino acids: CASSNPITGRQSTDTQYF.